These T cell receptor beta chains were read from a single sample in a study of T cell responses to AZD1222 COVID-19 vaccine. Measured with immunoSEQ multiplex PCR; TCRdb has only the in-frame clones, and not every one. Seen here are roughly 120,000 clones, 85% to 95% observed once, and the top ten hold 2.5% to 3.5%. The sequences come from peripheral blood, collected on day 0 of AZD1222 vaccination. Source of these receptors: an adult in good health. The CDR3 runs from the conserved cysteine through the conserved F or W. Fields, in order: CDR3 protein, CDR3 DNA, clone size, J gene, V gene, D gene. The D gene is left open where the match is weak. For some rows the clone size is stated as once, few or many, or as a class when expanded; others skip it.

CASSPNPRGYEQYF TGTGCCAGCAGTCCCAACCCACGGGGCTACGAGCAGTACTTC - TRBJ2-7 TRBV27 -
CSVSVRSYNEQFF TGCAGCGTAAGTGTGAGGTCCTACAATGAGCAGTTCTTC once TRBJ2-1 TRBV29-1 -
CAWILTGLAGGEKNTGELFF TGTGCCTGGATCCTCACGGGGCTAGCGGGAGGGGAAAAAAACACCGGGGAGCTGTTTTTT - TRBJ2-2 TRBV30 TRBD2
CAWVRQGAFGQYF TGTGCCTGGGTGAGACAGGGGGCTTTCGGGCAGTACTTC - TRBJ2-7 TRBV30 TRBD1
CASSLGHGLETQYF TGTGCCAGCAGTCTAGGACATGGGCTAGAGACCCAGTACTTC - TRBJ2-5 TRBV6-5 -
CASSLAGGSGNTIYF TGTGCCAGCAGCTTGGCAGGGGGCTCTGGAAACACCATATATTTT - TRBJ1-3 TRBV7-8 TRBD1
CASSARTVGDTQYF TGTGCCAGCAGCGCCAGGACGGTGGGGGATACGCAGTATTTT - TRBJ2-3 TRBV9 -
CASSLSGTNEKLFF TGTGCCAGCAGCTTAAGTGGGACTAATGAAAAACTGTTTTTT once TRBJ1-4 TRBV11-3 -
CASSLRDGRAGGNSEQYF TGCGCCAGCAGCCTAAGGGACGGCCGGGCGGGGGGGAATTCCGAGCAGTACTTC - TRBJ2-7 TRBV4-1 TRBD2
CASSPGQGGQPQHF TGTGCCAGCAGCCCTGGACAGGGTGGGCAGCCCCAGCATTTT - TRBJ1-5 TRBV28 TRBD1
CATRGGDQGYTF TGTGCCACCAGAGGGGGGGATCAGGGCTACACCTTC once TRBJ1-2 TRBV15 -
CASNRLAGEGTQYF TGTGCCAGTAACCGACTAGCGGGAGAGGGTACGCAGTATTTT - TRBJ2-3 TRBV19 TRBD2
CASSLGIWGNTEAFF TGTGCCAGCAGCTTAGGGATTTGGGGGAACACTGAAGCTTTCTTT - TRBJ1-1 TRBV7-2 -
CASSPPGSRAPLHF TGTGCCAGCAGCCCCCCCGGGTCCAGGGCACCCCTCCACTTT - TRBJ1-6 TRBV7-9 -
CASSLHPYRVGNQPQHF TGTGCCAGCAGTTTACATCCCTATAGGGTGGGCAATCAGCCCCAGCATTTT - TRBJ1-5 TRBV28 -
CATSRVISGEQPQHF TGTGCCACCAGCAGGGTTATTTCTGGGGAACAGCCCCAGCATTTT - TRBJ1-5 TRBV15 -
CASSLDAFWGYTF TGTGCCAGCAGTTTAGACGCCTTTTGGGGCTACACCTTC - TRBJ1-2 TRBV12-3/TRBV12-4 -
CASSPRLLDPTRGTEAFF TGTGCCAGCAGCCCACGGTTATTGGACCCCACACGGGGCACTGAAGCTTTCTTT - TRBJ1-1 TRBV3-1/TRBV3-2 -
CASRLLAGAPYNEQFF TGCGCCAGCCGCCTTCTAGCGGGAGCCCCCTACAATGAGCAGTTCTTC - TRBJ2-1 TRBV10-2 TRBD2
CASSPPPGGSAPLVQYF TGTGCCAGCAGTCCCCCTCCCGGCGGGAGTGCCCCTCTTGTGCAGTACTTC once TRBJ2-7 TRBV28 TRBD2
CATSRAGSGIYEQYF TGTGCCACCAGCAGAGCAGGTAGCGGGATCTACGAGCAGTACTTC - TRBJ2-7 TRBV15 TRBD2
CASSPNVGRMNTEAFF TGTGCCAGCAGCCCCAATGTGGGGAGGATGAACACTGAAGCTTTCTTT - TRBJ1-1 TRBV3-1/TRBV3-2 -
CASSQTGQSYNEQFF TGCGCCAGCAGCCAGACGGGACAGTCATACAATGAGCAGTTCTTC few TRBJ2-1 TRBV4-1 TRBD1
CASSYSFGSYEQYF TGTGCCAGCAGTTACTCGTTCGGGTCCTACGAGCAGTACTTC - TRBJ2-7 TRBV6-5 -
CASSFQRISYEQYF TGTGCCAGCAGCTTTCAGCGGATCTCCTACGAGCAGTACTTC - TRBJ2-7 TRBV7-2 -
CAISESAGDGYTF TGTGCCATCAGTGAGTCTGCGGGTGACGGCTACACCTTC - TRBJ1-2 TRBV10-3 -
CASSPPLRDTSGNTIYF TGTGCCAGCTCACCACCTTTGCGGGACACCTCTGGAAACACCATATATTTT - TRBJ1-3 TRBV18 -
CASRLAEAGTGELFF TGCGCCAGCAGACTAGCGGAGGCGGGCACCGGGGAGCTGTTTTTT - TRBJ2-2 TRBV5-1 TRBD2
CASSQVANEQFF TGTGCCAGCAGCCAAGTGGCAAATGAGCAGTTCTTC - TRBJ2-1 TRBV14 -
CASSLGLAGEPPYEQYF TGCGCCAGCAGCTTGGGACTAGCGGGAGAACCCCCCTACGAGCAGTACTTC - TRBJ2-7 TRBV5-1 TRBD2
CASSSRVSPYGTDTQYF TGTGCCAGCAGCTCCAGGGTCAGTCCTTACGGCACAGATACGCAGTATTTT - TRBJ2-3 TRBV7-9 -
CASQRGGDSNQPQHF TGTGCCAGCCAGCGGGGGGGCGATAGCAATCAGCCCCAGCATTTT - TRBJ1-5 TRBV28 -